This T cell receptor (beta chain) was profiled in a study of CD4 and CD8 cells across lung adenocarcinoma regions. The CDR3 has 19 residues. V lost 0 bases and J lost 5; bases outside the gene matches: 12. CDR1 and CDR2 from the germline V gene are MNHEY and SVGAGI. Localized lung adenocarcinoma, a non-small cell lung cancer, affected the donors. TCRdb fed the PCR reads into MiXCR, producing one record per CDR3 protein. This table holds about 18,000 distinct CDR3 sequences, about 50% found once. This TCR came from a male donor with lung adenocarcinoma. The CD4 and CD8 labels of this study may be unreliable. The specimen sequenced was CD8+ T cells from the margin of a lung tumor. V and J are TRBV6-5 and TRBJ2-3, with TRBD2 identical over 12 bases. The CDR3 DNA reads as TGTGCCAGCAGTTACTCGATACGGCTAGCGGGGGGGCCTGGAGATACGCAGTATTTT. Translated, it gives CASSYSIRLAGGPGDTQYF.